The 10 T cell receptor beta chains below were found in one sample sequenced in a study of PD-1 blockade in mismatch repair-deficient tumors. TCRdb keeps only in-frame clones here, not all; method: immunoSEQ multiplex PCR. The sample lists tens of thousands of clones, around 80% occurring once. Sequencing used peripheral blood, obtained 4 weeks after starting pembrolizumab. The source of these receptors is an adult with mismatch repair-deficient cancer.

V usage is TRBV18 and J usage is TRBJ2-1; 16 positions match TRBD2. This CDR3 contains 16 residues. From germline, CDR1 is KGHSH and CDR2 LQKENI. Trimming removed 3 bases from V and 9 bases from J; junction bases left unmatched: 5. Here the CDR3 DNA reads TGTGCCAGCTCACCTAAGGGACTAGCGGGAGGGTCTGAGCAGTTCTTC. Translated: CASSPKGLAGGSEQFF.

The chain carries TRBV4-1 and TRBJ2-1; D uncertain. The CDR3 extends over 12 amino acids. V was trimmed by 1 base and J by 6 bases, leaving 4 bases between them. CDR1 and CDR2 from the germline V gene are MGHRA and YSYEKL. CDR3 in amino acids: CASSQGRNEQFF. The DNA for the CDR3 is TGCGCCAGCAGCCAAGGGCGCAATGAGCAGTTCTTC.

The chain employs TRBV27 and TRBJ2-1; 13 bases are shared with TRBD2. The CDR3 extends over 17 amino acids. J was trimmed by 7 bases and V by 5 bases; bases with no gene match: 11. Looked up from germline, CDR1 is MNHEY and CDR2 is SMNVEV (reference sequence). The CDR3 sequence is CASSRRTSGSPGNEQFF. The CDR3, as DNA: TGTGCCAGCAGTAGACGGACTAGCGGGAGTCCCGGGAATGAGCAGTTCTTC.

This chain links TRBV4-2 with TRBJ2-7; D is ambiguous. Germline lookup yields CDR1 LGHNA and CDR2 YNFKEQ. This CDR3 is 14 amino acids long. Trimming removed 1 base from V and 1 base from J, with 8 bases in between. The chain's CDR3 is CASSQVRLSYEQYF. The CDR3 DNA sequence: TGTGCCAGCAGCCAAGTGCGACTGTCCTACGAGCAGTACTTC.

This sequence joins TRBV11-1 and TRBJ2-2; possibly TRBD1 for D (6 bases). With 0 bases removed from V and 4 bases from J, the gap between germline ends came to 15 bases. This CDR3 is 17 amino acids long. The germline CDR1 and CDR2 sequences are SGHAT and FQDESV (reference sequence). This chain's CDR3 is CASSLAGKGRGTGELFF. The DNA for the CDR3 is TGTGCCAGCAGCTTAGCCGGGAAGGGCAGGGGCACCGGGGAGCTGTTTTTT. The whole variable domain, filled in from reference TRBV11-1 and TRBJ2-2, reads EAEVAQSPRYKITEKSQAVAFWCDPISGHATLYWYRQILGQGPELLVQFQDESVVDDSQLPKDRFSAERLKGVDSTLKIQPAELGDSAMYLCASSLAGKGRGTGELFFGEGSRLTVL.

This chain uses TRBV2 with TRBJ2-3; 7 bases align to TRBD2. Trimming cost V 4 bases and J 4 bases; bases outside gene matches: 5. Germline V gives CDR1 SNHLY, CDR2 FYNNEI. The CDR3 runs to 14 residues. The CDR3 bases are TGTGCCAGCAGTGCGCGGGAGCTGGCAGATACGCAGTATTTT. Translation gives CASSARELADTQYF. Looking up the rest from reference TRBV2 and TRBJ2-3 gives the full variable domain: EPEVTQTPSHQVTQMGQEVILRCVPISNHLYFYWYRQILGQKVEFLVSFYNNEISEKSEIFDDQFSVERPDGSNFTLKIRSTKLEDSAMYFCASSARELADTQYFGPGTRLTVL.

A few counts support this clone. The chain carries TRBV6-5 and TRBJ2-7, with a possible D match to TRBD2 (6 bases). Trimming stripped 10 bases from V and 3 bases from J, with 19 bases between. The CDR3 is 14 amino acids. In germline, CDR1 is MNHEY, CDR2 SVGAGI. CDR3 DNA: TGTGCCACCATGGTTCCGGGGGTTGTCTACGAGCAGTACTTC. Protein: CATMVPGVVYEQYF.

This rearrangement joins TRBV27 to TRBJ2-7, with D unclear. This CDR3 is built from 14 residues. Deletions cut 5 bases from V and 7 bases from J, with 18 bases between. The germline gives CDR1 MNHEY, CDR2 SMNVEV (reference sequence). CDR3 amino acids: CASSLTHNVWEQYF. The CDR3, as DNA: TGTGCCAGCAGTCTCACCCACAACGTGTGGGAGCAGTACTTC.

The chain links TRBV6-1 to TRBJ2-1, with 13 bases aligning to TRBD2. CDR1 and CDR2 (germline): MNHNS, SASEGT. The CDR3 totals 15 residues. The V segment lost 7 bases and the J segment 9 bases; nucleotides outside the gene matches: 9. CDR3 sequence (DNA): TGTGCCAGCACCTTACTAGCGGGAGGGCCCGGTGAGCAGTTCTTC. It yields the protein CASTLLAGGPGEQFF.

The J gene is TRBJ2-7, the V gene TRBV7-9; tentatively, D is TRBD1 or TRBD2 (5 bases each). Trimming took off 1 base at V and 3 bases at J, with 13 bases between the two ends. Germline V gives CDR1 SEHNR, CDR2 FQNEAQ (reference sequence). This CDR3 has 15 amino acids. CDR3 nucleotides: TGTGCCAGCAGCTTAGTATCGGGGCCCTACTACGAGCAGTACTTC. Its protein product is CASSLVSGPYYEQYF.